This entry concerns a single T cell receptor (beta chain). Within the sample, other DNA sequences also encode this same CDR3. The data were obtained in a study of shared clonotypes between healthy human individuals. Whole-study context: Serving as donors were a couple of women and a few men, whose ages spanned 18 to 49.

Trimming left V 0 bases short and J 1 base short, with 7 bases between. The CDR3 covers 14 residues. Germline CDR1 reads MNHNY; CDR2 reads SVGAGI (reference sequence). Each sample came from a Caucasian adult donor living in Nashville, Tennessee. Negatively enriched CD4+ T cells were divided by CD45RA into naive and memory. Produced via immunoSEQ multiplex PCR; TCRdb's table is partial and in-frame only. The repertoire holds over a million clones, roughly 95% seen once, with approximately 1.1% in the top ten. The TCR originated in a man aged 25 to 45 in good health. What was sequenced was naive CD4+ T cells sorted from blood. Subset indicated: CD45RA+ positively selected. The chain uses TRBV6-6 and TRBJ2-7; D uncertain. The CDR3 bases are TGTGCCAGCAGTTACTCGGGCAGTTCCTACGAGCAGTACTTC. Translated, it gives CASSYSGSSYEQYF.